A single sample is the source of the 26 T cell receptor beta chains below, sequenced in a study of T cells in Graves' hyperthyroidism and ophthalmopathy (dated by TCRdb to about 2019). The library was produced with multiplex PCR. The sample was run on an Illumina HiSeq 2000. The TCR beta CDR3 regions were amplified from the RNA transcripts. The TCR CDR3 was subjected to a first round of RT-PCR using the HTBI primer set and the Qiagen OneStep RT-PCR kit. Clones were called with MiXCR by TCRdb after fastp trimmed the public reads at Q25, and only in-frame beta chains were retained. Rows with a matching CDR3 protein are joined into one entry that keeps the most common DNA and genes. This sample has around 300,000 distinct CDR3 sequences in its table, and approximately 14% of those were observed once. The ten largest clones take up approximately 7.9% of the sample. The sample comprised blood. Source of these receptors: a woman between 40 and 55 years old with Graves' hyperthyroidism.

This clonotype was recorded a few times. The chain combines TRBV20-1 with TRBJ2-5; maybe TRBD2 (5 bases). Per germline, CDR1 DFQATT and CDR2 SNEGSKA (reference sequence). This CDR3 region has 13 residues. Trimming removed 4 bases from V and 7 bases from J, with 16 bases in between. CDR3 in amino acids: CSATDFSGRTQYF. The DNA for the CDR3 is TGCAGTGCTACAGACTTCTCGGGGAGGACCCAGTACTTC.

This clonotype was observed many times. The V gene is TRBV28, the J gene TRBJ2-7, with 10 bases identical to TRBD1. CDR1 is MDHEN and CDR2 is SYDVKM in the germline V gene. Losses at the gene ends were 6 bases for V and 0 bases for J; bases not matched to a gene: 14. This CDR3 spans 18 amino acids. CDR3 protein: CASRDRGYTSSSSYEQYF. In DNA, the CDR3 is TGTGCCAGCAGGGACAGGGGGTACACTAGTTCGAGCTCCTACGAGCAGTACTTC. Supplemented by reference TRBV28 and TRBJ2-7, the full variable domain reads DVKVTQSSRYLVKRTGEKVFLECVQDMDHENMFWYRQDPGLGLRLIYFSYDVKMKEKGDIPEGYSVSREKKERFSLILESASTNQTSMYLCASRDRGYTSSSSYEQYFGPGTRLTVT.

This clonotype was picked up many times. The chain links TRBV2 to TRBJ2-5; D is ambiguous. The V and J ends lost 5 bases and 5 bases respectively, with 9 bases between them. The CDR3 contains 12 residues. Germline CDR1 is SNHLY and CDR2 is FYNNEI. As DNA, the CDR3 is TGTGCCAGCAGTTCCTTGGTGGAGACCCAGTACTTC. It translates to CASSSLVETQYF.

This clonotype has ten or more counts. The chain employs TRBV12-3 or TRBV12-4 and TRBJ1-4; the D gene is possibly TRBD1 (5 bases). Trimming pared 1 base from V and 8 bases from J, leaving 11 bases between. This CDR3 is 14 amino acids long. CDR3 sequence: CASSLVGVGEKLFF. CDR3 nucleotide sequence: TGTGCCAGCAGTTTAGTAGGGGTCGGGGAAAAACTGTTTTTT.

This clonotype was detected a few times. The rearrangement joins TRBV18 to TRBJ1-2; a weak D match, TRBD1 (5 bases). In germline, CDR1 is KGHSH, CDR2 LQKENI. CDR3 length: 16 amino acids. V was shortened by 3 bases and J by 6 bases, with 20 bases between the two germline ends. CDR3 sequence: CASSPQSLGGLHGYTF. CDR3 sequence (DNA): TGTGCCAGCTCACCCCAAAGTCTGGGGGGTCTGCATGGCTACACCTTC.

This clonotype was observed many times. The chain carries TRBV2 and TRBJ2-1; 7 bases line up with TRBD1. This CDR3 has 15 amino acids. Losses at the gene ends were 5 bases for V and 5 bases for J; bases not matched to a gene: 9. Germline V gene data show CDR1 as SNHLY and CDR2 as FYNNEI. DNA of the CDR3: TGTGCCAGCAGTTACCACCTTGGACAGGACAATGAGCAGTTCTTC. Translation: CASSYHLGQDNEQFF.

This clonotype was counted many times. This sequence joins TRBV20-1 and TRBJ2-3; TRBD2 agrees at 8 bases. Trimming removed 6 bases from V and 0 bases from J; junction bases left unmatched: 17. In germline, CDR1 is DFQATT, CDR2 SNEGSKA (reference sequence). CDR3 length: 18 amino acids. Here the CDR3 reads CSATPSHGRGSSTDTQYF. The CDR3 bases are TGCAGTGCGACCCCCAGTCACGGGAGGGGATCTAGCACAGATACGCAGTATTTT.

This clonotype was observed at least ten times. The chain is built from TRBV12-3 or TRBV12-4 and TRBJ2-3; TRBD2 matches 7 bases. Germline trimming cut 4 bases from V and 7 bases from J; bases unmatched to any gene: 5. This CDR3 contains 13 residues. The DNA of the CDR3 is TGTGCCAGCAGTTCCCTAGCGGACCATACGCAGTATTTT. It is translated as CASSSLADHTQYF.

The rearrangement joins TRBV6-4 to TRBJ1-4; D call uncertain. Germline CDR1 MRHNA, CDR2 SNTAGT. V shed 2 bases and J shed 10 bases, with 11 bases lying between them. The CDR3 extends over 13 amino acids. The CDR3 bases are TGTGCCAGCAGTGACCCCAGGAGAGGAAAACTGTTTTTT. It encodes CASSDPRRGKLFF.

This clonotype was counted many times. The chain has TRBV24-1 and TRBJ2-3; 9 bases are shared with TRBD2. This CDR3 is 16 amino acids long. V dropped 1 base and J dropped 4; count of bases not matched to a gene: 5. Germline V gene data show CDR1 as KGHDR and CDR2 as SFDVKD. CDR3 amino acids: CATSDFGGRAPDTQYF. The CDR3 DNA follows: TGTGCCACCAGTGATTTCGGCGGGAGGGCCCCAGATACGCAGTATTTT.

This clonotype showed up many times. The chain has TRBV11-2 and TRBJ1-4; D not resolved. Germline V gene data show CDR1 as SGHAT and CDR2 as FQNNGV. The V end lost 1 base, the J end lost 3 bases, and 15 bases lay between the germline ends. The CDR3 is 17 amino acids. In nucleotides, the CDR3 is TGTGCCAGCAGCTTAGGCCCTTTCAAGGGTGCTAATGAAAAACTGTTTTTT. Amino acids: CASSLGPFKGANEKLFF.

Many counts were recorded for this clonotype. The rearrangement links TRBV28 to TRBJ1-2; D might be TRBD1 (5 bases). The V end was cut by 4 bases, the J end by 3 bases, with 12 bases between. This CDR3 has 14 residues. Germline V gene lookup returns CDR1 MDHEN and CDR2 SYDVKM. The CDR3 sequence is CASSSNGGDYGYTF. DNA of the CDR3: TGTGCCAGCAGTTCAAACGGGGGTGACTATGGCTACACCTTC.

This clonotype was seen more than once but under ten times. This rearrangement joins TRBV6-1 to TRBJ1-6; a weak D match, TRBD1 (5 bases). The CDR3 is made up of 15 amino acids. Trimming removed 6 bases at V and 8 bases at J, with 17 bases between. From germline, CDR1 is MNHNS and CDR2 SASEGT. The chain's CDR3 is CASRDLQEGYSPLHF. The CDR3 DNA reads TGTGCCAGCAGGGACCTACAGGAAGGCTATTCACCCCTCCACTTT.

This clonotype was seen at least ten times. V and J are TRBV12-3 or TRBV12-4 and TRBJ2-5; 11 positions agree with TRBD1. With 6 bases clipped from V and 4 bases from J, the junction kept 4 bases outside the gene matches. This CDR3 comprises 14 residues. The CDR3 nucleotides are TGTGCCAGCAGGGGGACAGGGGGTCGAGAGACCCAGTACTTC. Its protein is CASRGTGGRETQYF.

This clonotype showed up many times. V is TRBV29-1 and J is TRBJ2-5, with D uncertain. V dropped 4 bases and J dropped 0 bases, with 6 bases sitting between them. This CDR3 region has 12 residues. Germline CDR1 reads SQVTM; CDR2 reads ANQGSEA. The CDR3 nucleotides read TGCAGCGTTGCAGAGTACCAAGAGACCCAGTACTTC. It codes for CSVAEYQETQYF.

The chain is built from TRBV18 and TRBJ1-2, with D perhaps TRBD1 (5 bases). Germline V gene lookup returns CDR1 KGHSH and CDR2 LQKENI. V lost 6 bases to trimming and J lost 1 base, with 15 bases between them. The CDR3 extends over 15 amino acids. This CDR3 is CASSPGGDLNYGYTF. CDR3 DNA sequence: TGTGCCAGCTCCCCGGGAGGGGACCTTAACTATGGCTACACCTTC.

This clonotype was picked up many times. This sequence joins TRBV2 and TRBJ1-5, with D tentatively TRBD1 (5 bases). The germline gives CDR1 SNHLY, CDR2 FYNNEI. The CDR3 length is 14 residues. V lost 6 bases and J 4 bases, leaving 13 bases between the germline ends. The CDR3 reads CASSLQQANQPQHF. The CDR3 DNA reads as TGTGCCAGCAGCCTTCAACAGGCAAATCAGCCCCAGCATTTT. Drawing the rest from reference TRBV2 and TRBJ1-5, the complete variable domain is EPEVTQTPSHQVTQMGQEVILRCVPISNHLYFYWYRQILGQKVEFLVSFYNNEISEKSEIFDDQFSVERPDGSNFTLKIRSTKLEDSAMYFCASSLQQANQPQHFGDGTRLSIL.

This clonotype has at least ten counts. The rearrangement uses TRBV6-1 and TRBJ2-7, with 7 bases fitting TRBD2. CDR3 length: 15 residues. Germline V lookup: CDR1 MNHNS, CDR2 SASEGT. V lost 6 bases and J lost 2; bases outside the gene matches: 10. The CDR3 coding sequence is TGTGCCAGCAGCCCCACGTGGGACTACCCCTACGAGCAGTACTTC. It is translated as CASSPTWDYPYEQYF.

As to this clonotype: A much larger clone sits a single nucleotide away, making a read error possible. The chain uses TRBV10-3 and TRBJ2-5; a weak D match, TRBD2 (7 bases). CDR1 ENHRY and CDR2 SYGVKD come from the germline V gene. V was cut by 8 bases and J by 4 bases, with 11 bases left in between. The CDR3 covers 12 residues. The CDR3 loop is CAIGGAGETQYF. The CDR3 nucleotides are TGTGCCATCGGGGGGGCGGGAGAGACCCAGTACTTC.

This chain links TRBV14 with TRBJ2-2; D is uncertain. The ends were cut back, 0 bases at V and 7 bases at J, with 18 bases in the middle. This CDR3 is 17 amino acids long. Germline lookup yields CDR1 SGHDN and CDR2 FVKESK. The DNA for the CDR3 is TGTGCCAGCAGCCAAGAGCCGTCGCAGAGGAGAAGCGGGGAGCTGTTTTTT. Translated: CASSQEPSQRRSGELFF.

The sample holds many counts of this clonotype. CDR3 loop: CASSRSSGNYNEQFF. CDR3 nucleotide sequence: TGTGCCAGCAGTAGATCTAGCGGGAACTACAATGAGCAGTTCTTC. The V call is TRBV12-3 or TRBV12-4, the J call TRBJ2-1; the match to TRBD2 covers 9 bases. The CDR3 contains 15 residues. J lost 3 bases, V lost 5 bases, and 5 bases had no gene match.

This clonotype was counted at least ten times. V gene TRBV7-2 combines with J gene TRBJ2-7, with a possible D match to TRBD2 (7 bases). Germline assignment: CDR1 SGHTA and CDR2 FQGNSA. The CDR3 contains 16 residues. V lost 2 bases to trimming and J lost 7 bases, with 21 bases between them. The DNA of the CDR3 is TGTGCCAGCAGCTTAAGTCCGGGGGGCGGGTTGGGAGAGCAGTACTTC. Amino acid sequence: CASSLSPGGGLGEQYF.

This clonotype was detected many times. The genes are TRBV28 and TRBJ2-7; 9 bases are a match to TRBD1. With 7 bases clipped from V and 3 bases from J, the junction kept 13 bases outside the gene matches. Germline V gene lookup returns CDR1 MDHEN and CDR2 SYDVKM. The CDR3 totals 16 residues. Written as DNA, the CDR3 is TGTGCCAGCACCACCCCAAAGGGACAGGGCCGCTACGAGCAGTACTTC. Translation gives CASTTPKGQGRYEQYF. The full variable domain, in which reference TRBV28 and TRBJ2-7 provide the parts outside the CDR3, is DVKVTQSSRYLVKRTGEKVFLECVQDMDHENMFWYRQDPGLGLRLIYFSYDVKMKEKGDIPEGYSVSREKKERFSLILESASTNQTSMYLCASTTPKGQGRYEQYFGPGTRLTVT.

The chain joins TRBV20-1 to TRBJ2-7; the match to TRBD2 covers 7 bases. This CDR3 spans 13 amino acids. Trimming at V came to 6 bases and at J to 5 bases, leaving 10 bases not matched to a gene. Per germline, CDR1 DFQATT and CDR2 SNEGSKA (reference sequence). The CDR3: CSAAWEGPNEQYF. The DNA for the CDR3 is TGCAGTGCAGCCTGGGAGGGCCCCAACGAGCAGTACTTC.

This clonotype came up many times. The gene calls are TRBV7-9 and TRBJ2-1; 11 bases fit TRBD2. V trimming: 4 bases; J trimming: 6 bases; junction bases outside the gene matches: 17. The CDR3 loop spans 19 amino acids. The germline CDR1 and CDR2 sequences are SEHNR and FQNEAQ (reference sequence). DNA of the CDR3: TGTGCCAGCAGCTACCCCTCGACTAGCGGGATGAGAGAGGGCAATGAGCAGTTCTTC. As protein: CASSYPSTSGMREGNEQFF.

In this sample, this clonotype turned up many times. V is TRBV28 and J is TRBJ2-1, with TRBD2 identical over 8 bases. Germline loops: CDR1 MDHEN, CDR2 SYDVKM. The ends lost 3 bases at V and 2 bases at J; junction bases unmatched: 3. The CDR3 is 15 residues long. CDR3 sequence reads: CASSFQAGAYNEQFF. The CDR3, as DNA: TGTGCCAGCAGTTTTCAAGCGGGAGCCTACAATGAGCAGTTCTTC. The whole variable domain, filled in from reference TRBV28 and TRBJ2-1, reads DVKVTQSSRYLVKRTGEKVFLECVQDMDHENMFWYRQDPGLGLRLIYFSYDVKMKEKGDIPEGYSVSREKKERFSLILESASTNQTSMYLCASSFQAGAYNEQFFGPGTRLTVL.